Listed below are T cell receptor beta chains from one sample, sequenced in a study of blood T cell repertoires in COVID-19. Assay used: immunoSEQ multiplex PCR; TCRdb lists only in-frame clones, some missing. The repertoire holds about 47,000 clones, with approximately 84% as singletons. Source material: peripheral blood. These receptors were collected from a man between 60 and 75 years old with acute or convalescent COVID-19. Both conserved end residues are part of each CDR3. The order of the fields is clone size, J gene, D gene, V gene, CDR3 DNA, CDR3 protein. D genes are given only for firm matches. Size is stated for part of the rows, as once, few or many counts, or as a class when the clone is expanded.

size: .
J: TRBJ2-2
D: TRBD1
V: TRBV6-5
DNA: TGTGCCAGCAGCACCGGACAGGAACGGGCCGGGGAGCTGTTTTTT
CDR3: CASSTGQERAGELFF

size: .
J: TRBJ2-1
D: .
V: TRBV11-2
DNA: TGTGCCAGCAGCTTAGACCAGAACTACTACAATGAGCAGTTCTTC
CDR3: CASSLDQNYYNEQFF

size: .
J: TRBJ2-7
D: .
V: TRBV6-1
DNA: TGTGCCAGCAGTGAGTGGACAGAGCAGTACTTC
CDR3: CASSEWTEQYF

size: .
J: TRBJ2-5
D: .
V: TRBV6-5
DNA: TGTGCCAGCAGGACCGGACAGATTCAAATGGGGACCCAGTACTTC
CDR3: CASRTGQIQMGTQYF

size: .
J: TRBJ2-5
D: TRBD2
V: TRBV6-5
DNA: TGTGCCAGCAGGGTACTAGCGGGGTTGTCAGAGACCCAGTACTTC
CDR3: CASRVLAGLSETQYF

size: once
J: TRBJ2-6
D: .
V: TRBV11-1
DNA: TGTGCCAGCAGCACATTCTCTGGGGCCAACGTCCTGACTTTC
CDR3: CASSTFSGANVLTF

size: .
J: TRBJ1-1
D: TRBD1
V: TRBV6-5
DNA: TGTGCCAGCAGCCGAACGTCCTACAGGGGCACTGAAGCTTTCTTT
CDR3: CASSRTSYRGTEAFF

size: .
J: TRBJ2-3
D: TRBD2
V: TRBV5-1
DNA: TGCGCCAGCAGCTTGTCCACCAGCCTAGCGGGGGGTGGAGATACGCAGTATTTT
CDR3: CASSLSTSLAGGGDTQYF

size: .
J: TRBJ2-3
D: .
V: TRBV19
DNA: TGTGCCAGTAGAGGGGGAAACGCAGATACGCAGTATTTT
CDR3: CASRGGNADTQYF

size: .
J: TRBJ1-2
D: .
V: TRBV4-1
DNA: TGCGCCAGCAGCCAAGATGACACATCTAACTATGGCTACACCTTC
CDR3: CASSQDDTSNYGYTF

size: .
J: TRBJ1-1
D: .
V: TRBV25-1
DNA: TGTGCCAGCACCACCTTCGGGGGACTGAACACTGAAGCTTTCTTT
CDR3: CASTTFGGLNTEAFF

size: .
J: TRBJ1-5
D: .
V: TRBV21-1
DNA: TGTGCCAGCAGACCGACAGGGCTGGGTCAGCCCCAGCATTTT
CDR3: CASRPTGLGQPQHF

size: .
J: TRBJ1-6
D: .
V: TRBV10-2
DNA: TGCGCCAGCAGTGTTGACACGTCGTATTCACCCCTCCACTTT
CDR3: CASSVDTSYSPLHF

size: .
J: TRBJ2-7
D: TRBD2
V: TRBV6-5
DNA: TGTGCCAGCAGTTACCACGGGACGGGGGGCTCCTACGAGCAGTACTTC
CDR3: CASSYHGTGGSYEQYF

size: .
J: TRBJ1-1
D: .
V: TRBV10-2
DNA: TGCGCCAGCAGTCCCCGGGGGACTGAAGCTTTCTTT
CDR3: CASSPRGTEAFF

size: .
J: TRBJ2-2
D: TRBD2
V: TRBV4-1
DNA: TGCGCCAGCAGCCTCGGTGTAGCGGGAGTCACCGGGGAGCTGTTTTTT
CDR3: CASSLGVAGVTGELFF

size: .
J: TRBJ1-1
D: TRBD1
V: TRBV6-5
DNA: TGTGCCAGCAGTTACAGGGGGCAGGTCACTGAAGCTTTCTTT
CDR3: CASSYRGQVTEAFF

size: .
J: TRBJ1-2
D: .
V: TRBV2
DNA: TGTGCCAGCAGCTCTACAGAGAACTATGGCTACACCTTC
CDR3: CASSSTENYGYTF

size: .
J: TRBJ2-7
D: .
V: TRBV4-1
DNA: TGCGCCAGCGCCCGCCAGATATCCTACGAGCAGTACTTC
CDR3: CASARQISYEQYF

size: few
J: TRBJ1-1
D: TRBD1
V: TRBV7-3
DNA: TGTGCCAGCAGCCCCGGGACAGGGGGAATCGGAACTGAAGCTTTCTTT
CDR3: CASSPGTGGIGTEAFF

size: .
J: TRBJ2-7
D: .
V: TRBV6-2/TRBV6-3
DNA: TGTGCCAGCAGTTACCCCCACGGTAACGAGCAGTACTTC
CDR3: CASSYPHGNEQYF

size: .
J: TRBJ1-1
D: .
V: TRBV25-1
DNA: TGTGCCAGCAGTGACAGGTTGAACACTGAAGCTTTCTTT
CDR3: CASSDRLNTEAFF

size: .
J: TRBJ1-2
D: TRBD1
V: TRBV7-2
DNA: TGTGCCAGCAGCTCAATCAGACAGGGCGACTATGGCTACACCTTC
CDR3: CASSSIRQGDYGYTF

size: .
J: TRBJ2-1
D: TRBD1
V: TRBV7-3
DNA: TGTGCCAGCAGCCCCTTCGGACAGGGGGGCTCCTACAATGAGCAGTTCTTC
CDR3: CASSPFGQGGSYNEQFF

size: .
J: TRBJ1-5
D: .
V: TRBV4-3
DNA: TGCGCCAGCAGACCAGGACAGCCCCAGCATTTT
CDR3: CASRPGQPQHF

size: .
J: TRBJ2-1
D: TRBD2
V: TRBV6-2/TRBV6-3
DNA: TGTGCCAGCAGCCAGTCGGGACTAGCGGGGGCCAAGGCGTTCTTC
CDR3: CASSQSGLAGAKAFF

size: .
J: TRBJ1-2
D: .
V: TRBV7-2
DNA: TGTGCCAGCAGCCCGCGCCGGACAAACTATGGCTACACCTTC
CDR3: CASSPRRTNYGYTF

size: .
J: TRBJ2-7
D: TRBD1
V: TRBV6-6
DNA: TGTGCCAGCAGTTTCCTAGGGACAGGGAACGAGCAGTACTTC
CDR3: CASSFLGTGNEQYF

size: once
J: TRBJ1-2
D: TRBD1
V: TRBV2
DNA: TGTGCCAGCAGTCCGGGACAGGGTACCTATGGCTACACCTTC
CDR3: CASSPGQGTYGYTF